This entry describes one T cell receptor (beta chain). As yet, its antigen is unknown. The data derive from a study of cytomegalovirus exposure and HLA in healthy donors. Study-level information: Among the approximately 400 genotyped donors, less than 85% were placed in the Caucasian-associated ancestry cluster. General study findings and limits: According to an earlier analysis, most TCR beta V segments yielded productive rearrangements about 90% or about 30% of the time. Clonal expansion was found to be greater in HLA-associated TCR beta chains than in equally common others in a later analysis. Altogether, 164 TCR beta chains were recorded as cytomegalovirus-associated.

Primers included in the PCR were 60 Vbeta and 13 Jbeta primers. Sequencing was performed with immunoSEQ multiplex PCR; in TCRdb, only in-frame clones are kept and a portion is missing. This sample has about 120,000 clones, with over 80% found just once. The sequencing sample was made of PBMCs. The source is a man aged 25-45 years in good health and CMV-seronegative.

DNA for the CDR3: TGTGCCAGCAGCTCCCAGGGGTTGAACACTGAAGCTTTCTTT. It translates to CASSSQGLNTEAFF. The chain is built from TRBV7-2 and TRBJ1-1; D may be TRBD1 (6 bases). V was pared by 4 bases and J by 0 bases, with 9 bases between. Germline V gene data show CDR1 as SGHTA and CDR2 as FQGNSA. The CDR3 extends over 14 amino acids.